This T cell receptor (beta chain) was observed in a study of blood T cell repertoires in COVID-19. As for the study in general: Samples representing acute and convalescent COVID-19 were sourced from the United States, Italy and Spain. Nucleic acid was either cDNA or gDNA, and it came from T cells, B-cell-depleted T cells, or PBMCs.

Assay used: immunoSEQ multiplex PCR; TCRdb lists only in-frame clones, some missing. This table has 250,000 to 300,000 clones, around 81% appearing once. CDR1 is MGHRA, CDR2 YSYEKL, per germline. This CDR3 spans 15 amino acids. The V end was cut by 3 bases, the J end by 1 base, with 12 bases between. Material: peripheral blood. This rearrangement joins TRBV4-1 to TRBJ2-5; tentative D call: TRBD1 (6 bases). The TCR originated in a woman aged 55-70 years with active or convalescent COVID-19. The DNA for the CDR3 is TGCGCCAGCAGCCAGCCGGGACACCCCCAAGAGACCCAGTACTTC. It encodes CASSQPGHPQETQYF.